What follows are 17 T cell receptor beta chains derived from one specimen sequenced in a study of blood T cell repertoires in COVID-19. Libraries were prepared by immunoSEQ multiplex PCR; TCRdb keeps only in-frame clonotypes and omits some of them. This table holds 350,000 or so clones, 65% to 85% found once. The source material was peripheral blood. All receptors derive from a young man with active or convalescent COVID-19.

This clone was observed once. The chain recombines TRBV19 with TRBJ2-5; a weak D match, TRBD2 (6 bases). Germline V CDR1 and CDR2: LNHDA, SQIVND (reference sequence). V lost 3 bases to trimming and J lost 4 bases, with 9 bases between them. The CDR3 has 13 amino acids. CDR3 nucleotides: TGTGCCAGTAGTATTGGGGGGTCAGAGACCCAGTACTTC. Amino acid sequence: CASSIGGSETQYF.

The chain has TRBV9 and TRBJ2-1, with D perhaps matching TRBD1 (6 bases). This CDR3 contains 13 residues. V lost 7 bases to trimming and J lost 6 bases, with 14 bases between them. Germline V CDR1 and CDR2: SGDLS, YYNGEE. The CDR3 protein is CASEDSYRNEQFF. CDR3 sequence (DNA): TGTGCCAGCGAGGACAGTTACCGCAATGAGCAGTTCTTC.

This clone was observed a single time. Here the CDR3 reads CASSLGVVAGRETQYF. CDR3 nucleotides: TGTGCCAGCAGCTTGGGGGTGGTGGCAGGAAGAGAGACCCAGTACTTC. The chain has TRBV5-4 and TRBJ2-5; D not resolved. CDR1 SGHNT and CDR2 YYREEE come from the germline V gene (reference sequence). Trimming pared 0 bases from V and 4 bases from J, leaving 16 bases between. The CDR3 sequence is 16 residues long.

The J gene is TRBJ2-1, the V gene TRBV19; TRBD2 aligns across 11 bases. This CDR3 contains 16 residues. J was trimmed by 4 bases and V by 6 bases; bases with no gene match: 8. Germline loops: CDR1 LNHDA, CDR2 SQIVND (reference sequence). DNA of the CDR3: TGTGCCAGTAGCAAGGGGACTAGCGGAAAATACAATGAGCAGTTCTTC. Translation: CASSKGTSGKYNEQFF.

This chain joins TRBV25-1 and TRBJ1-2; D perhaps matches TRBD1 (6 bases). The CDR3 is 15 amino acids. Germline assignment: CDR1 MGHDK and CDR2 SYGVNS. Trimming cost V 3 bases and J 0 bases, with 11 bases left between them. In nucleotides, the CDR3 is TGTGCCAGCAGTGATGGGGGCGCACCTAACTATGGCTACACCTTC. It translates to CASSDGGAPNYGYTF.

The J gene is TRBJ1-4, the V gene TRBV6-5, with D possibly TRBD1 on 6 matching bases. Germline V gene sequence: CDR1 MNHEY, CDR2 SVGAGI. V lost 0 bases, J lost 8 bases, and 10 bases lay in between. The CDR3 sequence is 14 residues long. In DNA form, the CDR3 reads TGTGCCAGCAGTTACTCGCAGGGGCGGGAAAAACTGTTTTTT. It translates to CASSYSQGREKLFF.

The DNA of the CDR3 is TGTGCCAGCAGCGTAGGACGCCGGGAGGATACGCAGTATTTT. Translated, it gives CASSVGRREDTQYF. The chain has TRBV9 and TRBJ2-3; tentatively, D is TRBD2 (6 bases). CDR3 size: 14 residues. Trimming took off 0 bases at V and 6 bases at J, with 11 bases between the two ends. Germline CDR1 and CDR2: SGDLS and YYNGEE.

V usage is TRBV11-3 and J usage is TRBJ2-7, with a possible D match to TRBD2 (7 bases). CDR1 SGHNT and CDR2 YENEEA come from the germline V gene. Trimming shortened V by 1 base and J by 0 bases, and 13 bases separated the two germline ends. This CDR3 contains 16 residues. CDR3 protein: CASSLGWRGPSYEQYF. In nucleotides, the CDR3 is TGTGCCAGCAGCTTAGGGTGGCGGGGGCCCTCCTACGAGCAGTACTTC.

This clone was detected only once. The J gene is TRBJ2-1, the V gene TRBV5-6; 9 nucleotides align to TRBD1. Unmatched junction bases numbered 11, after V lost 4 bases and J lost 6 bases. The germline V gene encodes CDR1 SGHDT and CDR2 YYEEEE. The CDR3 sequence is 16 residues long. DNA of the CDR3: TGTGCCAGCAGCCCACTGGGGACAGGGTCGAGCAATGAGCAGTTCTTC. Translating it yields CASSPLGTGSSNEQFF. Filled out from reference TRBV5-6 and TRBJ2-1, the complete variable domain reads DAGVTQSPTHLIKTRGQQVTLRCSPKSGHDTVSWYQQALGQGPQFIFQYYEEEERQRGNFPDRFSGHQFPNYSSELNVNALLLGDSALYLCASSPLGTGSSNEQFFGPGTRLTVL.

V gene TRBV5-1 combines with J gene TRBJ1-2; TRBD1 matches at 7 bases. V gave up 4 bases and J gave up 3 bases; unmatched junction bases: 12. Germline CDR1 reads SGHRS; CDR2 reads YFSETQ. The CDR3 runs 16 residues. The CDR3 region is CASSPGRGQFDYGYTF. The CDR3 DNA reads TGCGCCAGCAGCCCCGGGAGGGGGCAATTCGACTATGGCTACACCTTC.

CDR3 region: CASSQAWDREMQDTQYF. CDR3 in DNA: TGTGCCAGCAGCCAAGCCTGGGACAGGGAAATGCAAGATACGCAGTATTTT. V is TRBV3-1 (or the pseudogene TRBV3-2) and J is TRBJ2-3; 9 bases map to TRBD1. Per germline, CDR1 LGHDT and CDR2 YNNKEL (reference sequence). V shed 1 base and J 5 bases; nucleotides not matched to a gene: 10. The CDR3 runs to 17 residues.

This clone was observed a handful of times. V usage is TRBV28 and J usage is TRBJ2-1; 7 nucleotides align to TRBD2. Germline CDR1 is MDHEN and CDR2 is SYDVKM. The CDR3 spans 17 residues. Losses at the gene ends were 4 bases for V and 4 bases for J; bases not matched to a gene: 13. CDR3 in amino acids: CASSSPRGAGRYNEQFF. CDR3 coding DNA: TGTGCCAGCAGTTCCCCGAGGGGAGCGGGAAGGTACAATGAGCAGTTCTTC.

The chain links TRBV7-5 to TRBJ2-5; the tabulated D call, TRBD1, remains unverified against the DNA. TRBV7-5 corresponds to a pseudogene. This CDR3 region has 14 residues. The CDR3 loop is CVRSMTGGTETQYF. The DNA for the CDR3 is TGTGTCAGAAGCATGACAGGGGGCACGGAGACCCAGTACTTC.

The genes are TRBV16 and TRBJ2-5; D is perhaps TRBD2 (6 bases). CDR1 KGHSY and CDR2 FQNENV come from the germline V gene. V lost 5 bases and J lost 1, with 14 bases in between. The CDR3 covers 15 residues. The CDR3 region is CASSKLAATQETQYF. Written as DNA, the CDR3 is TGTGCCAGCAGCAAACTAGCTGCTACCCAAGAGACCCAGTACTTC.

This chain joins TRBV9 and TRBJ1-5; the D is unclear. The CDR3 runs to 15 residues. V was clipped by 4 bases and J by 5 bases, with 16 bases between them. Germline loops: CDR1 SGDLS, CDR2 YYNGEE. CDR3 in amino acids: CASSSEGGKHQPQHF. The CDR3 DNA is TGTGCCAGCAGCTCCGAGGGTGGCAAGCATCAGCCCCAGCATTTT.

The V and J genes are TRBV24-1 and TRBJ2-3, with no clear D. The CDR3 length is 13 residues. V dropped 5 bases and J dropped 1 base, with 6 bases sitting between them. CDR1 is KGHDR, CDR2 SFDVKD, per germline. The CDR3 DNA reads as TGTGCCACCAGTGGCGGAGGCACAGATACGCAGTATTTT. Translation: CATSGGGTDTQYF.

V usage is TRBV2 and J usage is TRBJ2-2; TRBD1 matches at 7 bases. The CDR3 contains 14 residues. From germline, CDR1 is SNHLY and CDR2 FYNNEI. V shed 6 bases, J shed 1 base, and the junction held 2 bases outside the gene matches. The CDR3 is CASRQGVNTGELFF. The DNA of the CDR3 is TGTGCCAGCAGGCAGGGGGTGAACACCGGGGAGCTGTTTTTT.